The rows below give T cell receptor beta chains drawn from one sample of a study of vaccination effects on CD4 cells after COVID-19. Their target antigens are unknown. Data came from immunoSEQ multiplex PCR; TCRdb stores just in-frame clones and leaves some out. The table includes some 34,000 clones, approximately 82% detected once. This sample comprised CD4+ T cells from PBMCs cultured with HCoV-NL63 spike peptides, obtained after COVID-19 vaccination. Every receptor here comes from a human donor who received a COVID-19 vaccine. Some clones in this sample may be carry-over from other donors' samples. The CDR3 runs from the conserved cysteine through the conserved F or W. Fields, in order: V gene, CDR3 protein.

TRBV9,CASSVGVNYGYTF
TRBV7-2,CASSLAGQGRYTYGYTF
TRBV28,CASSLWGTSGGPSSYNEQFF
TRBV10-3,CAISEVNTEAFF
TRBV7-8,CASSTRPSPDTQYF
TRBV7-9,CASSLRGNNEKLFF
TRBV3-1/TRBV3-2,CASSQITGGIRGETQYF
TRBV6-5,CASSPGGDTQYF
TRBV29-1,CSVEEQVSEGYTF
TRBV10-3,CAISDKLPGELFF
TRBV18,CASSPAGAASTDTQYF
TRBV7-3,CASSSGETQYF
TRBV5-1,CASSPDRASTDTQYF
TRBV2,CASKVGVSGDTQYF
TRBV6-6,CASSWRKWDDQPQHF
TRBV28,CASRPTGLRNQPQHF
TRBV11-1,CASSLLKGMEAFF
TRBV6-1,CASSEGLVSYNEQFF
TRBV5-1,CASSLGISYNEQFF
TRBV7-9,CASSTRRTALNEKLFF
TRBV18,CASSPGQGDGQPQHF
TRBV6-4,CASQTQGDANSPLHF
TRBV24-1,CATSDWGTSGGETQYF
TRBV5-8,CASSPGQGLFGSPLHF
TRBV6-6,CASSPTGQASRQPQHF
TRBV4-2,CASSQGGAGLTQYF
TRBV18,CASSPPGQGTDTQYF
TRBV18,CASSPQQETQYF
TRBV6-5,CASSYSPQNTEAFF
TRBV7-2,CASSLGVFNSPLHF
TRBV19,CASSPGTSRDSYTGELFF
TRBV18,CASSPVWNSSPDTQYF
TRBV27,CASSKNRGDIQYF
TRBV12-2,CASRLVIGPDQPQHF
TRBV11-3,CASSGTYTGELFF
TRBV5-1,CASSPRTSGALEETQYF
TRBV30,CAWSRQGVNSPLHF
TRBV7-9,CASSLERNTEAFF
TRBV6-5,CASSYTGRENTEAFF
TRBV27,CASRNGGVGTEAFF
TRBV4-1,CASSQIWDRGTTNNQPQHF
TRBV21-1,CVPRVGTGELFF
TRBV9,CASSVVSGTGLGYTF
TRBV12-3/TRBV12-4,CASSLMDNELFF
TRBV7-2,CASSENTEAFF
TRBV29-1,CSVDWGNTEAFF
TRBV6-5,CASRRGGETQYF
TRBV7-2,CASSSGQGGITEAFF
TRBV19,CASRPNRGAGNTEAFF
TRBV6-5,CASRVGLNTEAFF
TRBV5-1,CASSLDGDSGNQPQHF
TRBV25-1,CASSEGQRWNEKLFF
TRBV7-2,CASSLSGGTQYF
TRBV11-2,CASRGTWGVSGNTIYF
TRBV5-1,CASSAGLAGGPNEQFF
TRBV6-5,CASSSWGRGLSTEAFF
TRBV7-3,CASSPSRMNTEAFF
TRBV6-1,CASSEGGFGLAEYNEQFF
TRBV5-1,CASSLEPSGAYNEQFF
TRBV4-1,CASSQNRAGSGNTIYF